The T cell receptor (beta chain) described here comes from a study of blood T cell repertoires in COVID-19. The age range of participants was 18 to 89 years, with residence in fewer than 25 US areas. Categorization into cohorts depended on clinical history that participants reported. The authors' processing: Amplification with reference gene primers provided the estimates of nucleated cell counts. Profiled with immunoSEQ multiplex PCR; TCRdb holds only in-frame clones, not every one. That table furnishes V, J and clone size, whereas the DNA furnished D and trimming. The table records approximately 210,000 clones, over 75% of them present only once. This receptor was taken from a man aged 30-40 years with acute COVID-19. The sample consisted of PBMCs or T cells enriched from blood (not recorded which).

In DNA, the CDR3 is TGTGCTAGTGGTCAGGGGACAATTAGCAATCAGCCCCAGCATTTT. Its translation is CASGQGTISNQPQHF. The genes are TRBV12-5 and TRBJ1-5, with D possibly TRBD1 on 6 matching bases. The V gene lost 5 bases and the J gene lost 0 bases, with 11 bases spanning the gap. From germline, CDR1 is LGHNT and CDR2 FRNRAP. The CDR3 sequence is 15 residues long.